This T cell receptor (beta chain) was identified during a study of T cell responses to AZD1222 COVID-19 vaccine. Profiled with immunoSEQ multiplex PCR; TCRdb holds only in-frame clones, not every one. Of approximately 57,000 clones listed, about 86% are singletons. About this clone itself: The antigen is undetermined.

Whole-study findings and limits: After two AZD1222 doses, spike-specific TCR breadth and depth rose versus day 0. The donor cohort was predominantly white British with a female majority, and clonal diversity may have been underestimated. The span of vaccine-associated CD4 TCRs extended across spike, with dominance at 160-218 and 743-854. In all cases, repertoires were sampled only after the peak T cell response.

The CDR3 runs 13 residues. V gave up 5 bases and J gave up 8 bases, with 13 bases separating them. The rearrangement uses TRBV12-3 or TRBV12-4 and TRBJ2-1; a possible D gene is TRBD2 (5 bases). The receptor's source is an adult in good health. This specimen consisted of peripheral blood, obtained on day 0 of AZD1222 vaccination. CDR3 nucleotide sequence: TGTGCCAGCAGTCACTTGACCGGGGATGAGCAGTTCTTC. This codes for CASSHLTGDEQFF.